These T cell receptor beta chains were read from a single sample in a study of blood T cell repertoires in COVID-19. Clones were sequenced by immunoSEQ multiplex PCR, and TCRdb holds only the in-frame ones, with some missing. The data contain about 150,000 clones, approximately 83% of them singletons. Sequencing was done on a sample of peripheral blood. Receptor source: a woman between 55 and 75 years old with acute or convalescent COVID-19. Each CDR3 is given with its conserved first and last residue. The D gene is left open where the match is weak.

TRBD1 | TRBJ1-6 | TRBV27 | TGTGCCAGCAGTTCGAGGGGGACCGGGACAGGGGCCTCACCCCTCCACTTT | CASSSRGTGTGASPLHF
TRBD2 | TRBJ2-5 | TRBV19 | TGTGCCAGTAGTACTAGCGGGGGAGAGACCCAGTACTTC | CASSTSGGETQYF
TRBD1 | TRBJ1-5 | TRBV19 | TGTGCCAGTAGTCCCCGCGGCAGGGGGAGACAGCCCCAGCATTTT | CASSPRGRGRQPQHF
TRBD1 | TRBJ1-2 | TRBV28 | TGTGCCAGCAGTCCCTCCGACAGGGATAACTATGGCTACACCTTC | CASSPSDRDNYGYTF
NA | TRBJ1-3 | TRBV5-5 | TGTGCCAGCAGCCTTGACGGACAGCCGACTGGAAACACCATATATTTT | CASSLDGQPTGNTIYF
NA | TRBJ1-3 | TRBV29-1 | TGCAGCGCCGACGGGGGGGGTGGAAACACCATATATTTT | CSADGGGGNTIYF
NA | TRBJ2-1 | TRBV3-1/TRBV3-2 | TGTGCCAGCAGCCAACTCGGACAGTACAATGAGCAGTTCTTC | CASSQLGQYNEQFF
NA | TRBJ1-2 | TRBV20-1 | TGCAGTGCTAGGGGGGGAGATGGCTACACCTTC | CSARGGDGYTF
NA | TRBJ1-5 | TRBV28 | TGTGCCAGCAGTTTACTGGGGGCCGCTCAGCCCCAGCATTTT | CASSLLGAAQPQHF
NA | TRBJ2-3 | TRBV6-5 | TGTGCCAGCACCTCACCACTGGCGGCCACAGATACGCAGTATTTT | CASTSPLAATDTQYF
TRBD1 | TRBJ1-2 | TRBV5-1 | TGCGCCAGCAGCTCCGACAGGGGGCTAGGGGACTACACCTTC | CASSSDRGLGDYTF
NA | TRBJ2-7 | TRBV27 | TGTGCCACCGCTGTGGGGGGGCCTAGCCAAACTTACGAGCAGTACTTC | CATAVGGPSQTYEQYF
NA | TRBJ2-5 | TRBV3-1/TRBV3-2 | TGTGCCAGCAGCCAAGGCACTAGTCGGGAGACCCAGTACTTC | CASSQGTSRETQYF
NA | TRBJ2-1 | TRBV24-1 | TGTGCCACCAGTGATTACGGTTCGAAGAAGCAGTTCTTC | CATSDYGSKKQFF
TRBD1 | TRBJ1-1 | TRBV7-3 | TGTGCCAGCAGCCTCTCCCCACAGGGGGCGAACACTGAAGCTTTCTTT | CASSLSPQGANTEAFF
NA | TRBJ2-7 | TRBV10-3 | TGTGCCATCAACGGTCAGGTTGGCGAGCAGTACTTC | CAINGQVGEQYF
TRBD1 | TRBJ1-4 | TRBV3-1/TRBV3-2 | TGTGCCAGCAGCTTCGGACAGGACGGGGAAAAACTGTTTTTT | CASSFGQDGEKLFF
TRBD1 | TRBJ1-6 | TRBV2 | TGTGCCAGCTGGGATAGGACAGGGCGATCACCCCTCCACTTT | CASWDRTGRSPLHF
NA | TRBJ1-2 | TRBV28 | TGTGCCAGCAGCTCCGCGGGCCCAAAGGGCGGCTACACCTTC | CASSSAGPKGGYTF
NA | TRBJ1-1 | TRBV12-1 | TGTGCCAGCAGCTTTGAGAAGGTCAAATTCGGGAGGAAGAACACTGAAGCTTTCTTT | CASSFEKVKFGRKNTEAFF
TRBD1 | TRBJ2-7 | TRBV18 | TGTGCCAGCTCAACGCTTTTACAGGGGGCTTTCGACGAGCAGTACTTC | CASSTLLQGAFDEQYF
TRBD2 | TRBJ2-3 | TRBV5-5 | TGTGCCAGCAGGTCCCGGACTAGCGGGGGTGCGGATACGCAGTATTTT | CASRSRTSGGADTQYF
NA | TRBJ1-2 | TRBV28 | TGTGCCAGCGTATTATTACCCACAGGGCAGGGCGACTATGGCTACACCTTC | CASVLLPTGQGDYGYTF
TRBD1 | TRBJ1-1 | TRBV18 | TGTGCCAGCTCACCAGGACAGGGTGGGACTGAAGCTTTCTTT | CASSPGQGGTEAFF
NA | TRBJ2-5 | TRBV19 | TGTGCCAGTAGTATAAGGGCAGGGGAGTTGGAGACCCAGTACTTC | CASSIRAGELETQYF
NA | TRBJ1-1 | TRBV7-9 | TGTGCCAGCAGCTTAGAGCTAACGTACGCTGAAGCTTTCTTT | CASSLELTYAEAFF
TRBD1 | TRBJ1-4 | TRBV4-1 | TGCGCCAGCAGCCAAGACGAGACAGGGTTTAATGAAAAACTGTTTTTT | CASSQDETGFNEKLFF